The next 5 T cell receptor beta chains were all read from a single sample in a study of T-cell memory formation after mild COVID-19. TCRdb re-called the 5' RACE reads through MiXCR, storing one row per CDR3 protein. Of 200,000 to 250,000 distinct CDR3 sequences listed, over 9% were seen once; the top ten hold around 3.3%. The sequenced material came from PBMCs or a T cell subset sorted from them (not recorded which). Every receptor here comes from a young man who had mild COVID-19 (a few samples of this study predate the infection). Cell type and time point are not known.

This chain connects TRBV7-9 to TRBJ1-4; 11 nucleotides line up with TRBD1. Germline CDR1 SEHNR, CDR2 FQNEAQ (reference sequence). The CDR3 is 16 amino acids. The ends lost 4 bases at V and 8 bases at J; junction bases unmatched: 9. The CDR3 region is CASSSRTGGREEKLFF. The CDR3 DNA reads as TGTGCCAGCAGCTCGAGGACAGGGGGCAGGGAAGAAAAACTGTTTTTT.

This clonotype was seen a handful of times. The chain has TRBV29-1 and TRBJ2-3; D is unclear. CDR1 is SQVTM and CDR2 is ANQGSEA in the germline V gene. Deletions cut 3 bases from V and 7 bases from J, with 5 bases between. The CDR3 has 10 residues. The CDR3 coding sequence is TGCAGCGTTGATCAGTATACGCAGTATTTT. It translates to CSVDQYTQYF.

The rearrangement links TRBV12-5 to TRBJ2-1; 11 bases map to TRBD2. The V segment lost 3 bases and the J segment 5 bases; nucleotides outside the gene matches: 12. The CDR3 has 18 amino acids. CDR1 and CDR2 from the germline V gene are LGHNT and FRNRAP. The CDR3 region is CASGFPPGTSGRNNEQFF. DNA of the CDR3: TGTGCTAGTGGTTTTCCCCCTGGGACTAGCGGACGAAACAATGAGCAGTTCTTC.

This clonotype came up many times. The chain links TRBV5-1 to TRBJ1-1; tentative D call: TRBD1 (5 bases). With 0 bases removed from V and 3 bases from J, the gap between germline ends came to 12 bases. Germline CDR1 reads SGHRS; CDR2 reads YFSETQ. CDR3 length equals 15 residues. The DNA of the CDR3 is TGCGCCAGCAGCTTGGTTTTAGGGGCGGACACTGAAGCTTTCTTT. Its protein is CASSLVLGADTEAFF.

The chain is built from TRBV7-8 and TRBJ2-7; no clear D. Germline V gene sequence: CDR1 SGHVS, CDR2 FQNEAQ. The CDR3 has 15 amino acids. Trimming stripped 5 bases from V and 0 bases from J, with 14 bases between. This CDR3 is CASSARRISSYEQYV. In nucleotides, the CDR3 is TGTGCCAGCAGCGCGAGGCGGATTAGCTCCTACGAGCAGTACGTC.